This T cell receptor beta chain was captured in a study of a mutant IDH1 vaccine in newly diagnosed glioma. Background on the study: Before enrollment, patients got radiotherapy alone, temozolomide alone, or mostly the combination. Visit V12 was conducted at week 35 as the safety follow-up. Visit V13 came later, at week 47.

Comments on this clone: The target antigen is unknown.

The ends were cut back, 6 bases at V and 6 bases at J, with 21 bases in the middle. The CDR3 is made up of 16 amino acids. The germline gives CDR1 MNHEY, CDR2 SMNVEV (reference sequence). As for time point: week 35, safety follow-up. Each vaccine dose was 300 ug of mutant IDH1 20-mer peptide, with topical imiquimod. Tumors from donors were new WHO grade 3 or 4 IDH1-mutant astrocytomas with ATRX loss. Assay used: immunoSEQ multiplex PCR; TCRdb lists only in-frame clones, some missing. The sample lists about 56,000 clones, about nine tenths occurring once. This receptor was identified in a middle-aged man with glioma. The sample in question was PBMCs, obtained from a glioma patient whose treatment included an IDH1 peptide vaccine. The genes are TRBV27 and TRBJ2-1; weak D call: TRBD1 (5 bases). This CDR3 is CASSLLVGRGFNEQFF. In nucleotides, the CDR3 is TGTGCCAGCAGCCTACTCGTGGGTAGGGGTTTCAATGAGCAGTTCTTC.